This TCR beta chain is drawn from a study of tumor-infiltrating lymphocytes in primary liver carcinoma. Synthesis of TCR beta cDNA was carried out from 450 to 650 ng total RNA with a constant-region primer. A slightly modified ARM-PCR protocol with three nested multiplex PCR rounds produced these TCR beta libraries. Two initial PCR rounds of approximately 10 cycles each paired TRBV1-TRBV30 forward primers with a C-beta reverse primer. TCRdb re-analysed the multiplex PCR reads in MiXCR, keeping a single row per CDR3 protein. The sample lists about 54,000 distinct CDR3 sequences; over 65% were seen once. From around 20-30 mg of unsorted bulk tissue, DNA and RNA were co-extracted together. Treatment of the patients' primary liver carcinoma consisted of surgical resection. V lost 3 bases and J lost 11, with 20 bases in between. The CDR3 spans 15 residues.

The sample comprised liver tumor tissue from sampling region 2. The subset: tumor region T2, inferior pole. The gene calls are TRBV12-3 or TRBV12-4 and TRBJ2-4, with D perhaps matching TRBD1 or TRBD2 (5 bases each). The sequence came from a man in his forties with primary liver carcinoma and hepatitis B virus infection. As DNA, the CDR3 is TGTGCCAGCAGTTTCGGGCAGGGAGCCAAAGACTTTCAGTACTTC. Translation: CASSFGQGAKDFQYF.